These 27 T cell receptor beta chains share one sample of origin, sequenced in a study of identical twins (dated by TCRdb to 2016 to 2018). Preparation of the library involved 5' RACE. Sequenced using an Illumina HiSeq 2000. The public sequencing data were trimmed at Q25 with fastp and processed into clonotypes with MiXCR by TCRdb, which kept only in-frame beta chains. Entries that share a CDR3 protein sequence are merged under the most common genes and DNA. In this sample the table shows 1.5 million to 2 million distinct CDR3 sequences, around a third of which occur a single time. The top ten constitute less than 0.35% of the sample. Material: cord blood. These receptors originate from a newborn girl in good health.

The chain couples TRBV5-1 to TRBJ1-5; D is perhaps TRBD1 (5 bases). Germline V gives CDR1 SGHRS, CDR2 YFSETQ. The CDR3 is 14 residues long. Trimming left V 0 bases short and J 7 bases short, with 11 bases between. The CDR3 protein is CASSLVGGEQPQHF. In nucleotides, the CDR3 is TGCGCCAGCAGCTTGGTCGGGGGAGAGCAGCCCCAGCATTTT.

This clonotype has a handful of counts. The CDR3: CASSPTGGAYNEQFF. The DNA for the CDR3 is TGTGCCAGCAGCCCGACAGGGGGCGCCTACAATGAGCAGTTCTTC. The rearrangement uses TRBV28 and TRBJ2-1; 10 bases map to TRBD1. Germline CDR1 MDHEN, CDR2 SYDVKM. The ends lost 6 bases at V and 2 bases at J; junction bases unmatched: 4. The CDR3 contains 15 residues.

To note about this clonotype: Germline is not matched at one junction end, which may reflect a read error. This rearrangement joins TRBV27 to TRBJ2-3, with TRBD1 as a possible D gene (6 bases). The CDR3 consists of 13 residues. The germline V gene encodes CDR1 MNHEY and CDR2 SMNVEV (reference sequence). CDR3 residues: CASGLDRRYTQYF. CDR3 bases: TGTGCCAGCGGTTTAGACAGGAGATATACGCAGTATTTT.

This sequence joins TRBV19 and TRBJ2-1; 7 nucleotides match TRBD1. The CDR3 totals 16 residues. The ends lost 1 base at V and 5 bases at J; junction bases unmatched: 8. Germline V CDR1 and CDR2: LNHDA, SQIVND (reference sequence). In DNA, the CDR3 is TGTGCCAGTAGTATAGGGCCGGGACAGCATAACAATGAGCAGTTCTTC. Amino acid sequence: CASSIGPGQHNNEQFF.

The chain couples TRBV9 to TRBJ2-1; D is unresolved. V was clipped by 0 bases and J by 3 bases, with 13 bases between them. This CDR3 has 16 residues. The germline CDR1 and CDR2 sequences are SGDLS and YYNGEE. CDR3 bases: TGTGCCAGCAGCGTAGCTCCCGCGGAGAGCTACAATGAGCAGTTCTTC. Amino acid sequence: CASSVAPAESYNEQFF. Full variable domain (missing parts from reference TRBV9 and TRBJ2-1): DSGVTQTPKHLITATGQRVTLRCSPRSGDLSVYWYQQSLDQGLQFLIQYYNGEERAKGNILERFSAQQFPDLHSELNLSSLELGDSALYFCASSVAPAESYNEQFFGPGTRLTVL.

This chain uses TRBV24-1 with TRBJ2-3; 9 bases are shared with TRBD1. J gave up 4 bases and V 4 bases, and 8 bases lay outside the gene matches. The germline V gene has CDR1 KGHDR and CDR2 SFDVKD. CDR3 size: 16 residues. The CDR3 here is CATSDPTGGEADTQYF. CDR3 nucleotides: TGTGCCACCAGTGACCCCACAGGGGGCGAGGCAGATACGCAGTATTTT.

This clonotype was observed a handful of times. CDR3 nucleotide sequence: TGTGCCAGCAAGGTAGCCGGGACAGGGCTCGATGAGCAGTTCTTC. Amino acids: CASKVAGTGLDEQFF. The chain combines TRBV6-5 with TRBJ2-1; 9 bases map to TRBD1. After removal of 7 bases from V and 8 bases from J, the junction contained 12 bases not matched to a gene. The CDR3 is 15 residues long. CDR1 and CDR2 from the germline V gene are MNHEY and SVGAGI.

The chain joins TRBV29-1 to TRBJ2-5, with D unclear. This CDR3 contains 14 residues. Per the germline V gene, CDR1 is SQVTM and CDR2 is ANQGSEA. Trimming left V 4 bases short and J 1 base short, with 13 bases between. Here the CDR3 reads CSVGAEAVQETQYF. As DNA, the CDR3 is TGCAGCGTTGGCGCTGAGGCGGTCCAAGAGACCCAGTACTTC.

The table lists this clonotype with a few counts. This sequence joins TRBV5-4 and TRBJ2-1, with 11 bases that match TRBD2. There are 17 residues in the CDR3. The J segment lost 6 bases and the V segment lost 4 bases, leaving 12 bases of the junction unmatched. Per germline, CDR1 SGHNT and CDR2 YYREEE (reference sequence). The CDR3 sequence is CASSPIQLAGVSNEQFF. The CDR3, as DNA: TGTGCCAGCAGCCCCATACAACTAGCGGGAGTATCCAATGAGCAGTTCTTC.

This clonotype appeared many times. This chain joins TRBV27 and TRBJ2-3; TRBD1 or TRBD2 may be the D gene (5 bases each). The CDR3 runs 14 residues. CDR1 is MNHEY, CDR2 SMNVEV, per germline (reference sequence). The germline V and J ends were trimmed by 1 base and 3 bases, with 8 bases remaining between them. CDR3 nucleotide sequence: TGTGCCAGCAGTTTATGGGGACGGACAGATACGCAGTATTTT. This translates into CASSLWGRTDTQYF.

This clonotype has more than one count but fewer than ten. This chain connects TRBV7-2 to TRBJ2-3; possible D gene TRBD2, 6 bases. CDR3 length: 15 amino acids. The V gene's germline CDR1 is SGHTA and CDR2 FQGNSA. V gave up 5 bases and J gave up 2 bases, with 14 bases separating them. The CDR3 nucleotides read TGTGCCAGCAGCACACTAGCTTACGCCACAGATACGCAGTATTTT. Its translation: CASSTLAYATDTQYF.

This rearrangement joins TRBV6-5 to TRBJ1-5; D gene uncertain. The V and J ends lost 2 bases and 4 bases respectively, with 6 bases between them. The CDR3 runs 13 residues. CDR1 MNHEY and CDR2 SVGAGI come from the germline V gene. The DNA of the CDR3 is TGTGCCAGCAGTTACATCAGGAATCAGCCCCAGCATTTT. Amino acid sequence: CASSYIRNQPQHF.

This sequence joins TRBV20-1 and TRBJ2-5; weak D call: TRBD2 (6 bases). The CDR3 spans 14 residues. Germline V gene lookup returns CDR1 DFQATT and CDR2 SNEGSKA (reference sequence). V lost 1 base to trimming and J lost 2 bases, with 11 bases between them. In DNA form, the CDR3 reads TGCAGTGCTAGAGCGAGGGCGGGACAAGAGACCCAGTACTTC. This gives the protein CSARARAGQETQYF.

The chain couples TRBV28 to TRBJ1-5; 7 bases fit TRBD1. The CDR3 runs to 17 residues. The germline V gene has CDR1 MDHEN and CDR2 SYDVKM. Trimming cost V 5 bases and J 4 bases; bases outside gene matches: 14. In DNA form, the CDR3 reads TGTGCCAGCAGTCCGAATATCGGTACAGGGGAAAATCAGCCCCAGCATTTT. It is translated as CASSPNIGTGENQPQHF.

This clonotype has only a few counts. The genes are TRBV27 and TRBJ2-5, with 8 bases matching TRBD1. V dropped 0 bases and J dropped 5; count of bases not matched to a gene: 11. Germline CDR1 reads MNHEY; CDR2 reads SMNVEV (reference sequence). There are 17 residues in the CDR3. Here the CDR3 DNA reads TGTGCCAGCAGTTTATCGAATGTTGGGACAGGTTGGGAGACCCAGTACTTC. Protein: CASSLSNVGTGWETQYF.

This chain uses TRBV20-1 with TRBJ2-1, with D tentatively TRBD1 (5 bases). Germline V gene data show CDR1 as DFQATT and CDR2 as SNEGSKA (reference sequence). With 3 bases removed from V and 0 bases from J, the gap between germline ends came to 18 bases. The CDR3 length is 17 residues. For the CDR3, the DNA is TGCAGTGCTAGCGGGCAGGGCCGACATTTCTCCTACAATGAGCAGTTCTTC. Translating gives CSASGQGRHFSYNEQFF.

This clonotype was detected a few times. The DNA for the CDR3 is TGTGCCAGCAGCACGGACTACCCCAATGAGCAGTTCTTC. This translates into CASSTDYPNEQFF. The gene calls are TRBV5-8 and TRBJ2-1, with a weak D call TRBD2 (6 bases). This CDR3 is 13 amino acids long. V lost 4 bases, J lost 6 bases, and 11 bases lay in between. Germline V gene lookup returns CDR1 SGHTS and CDR2 YDEGEE.

There are many counts of this clonotype. V usage is TRBV6-6 and J usage is TRBJ1-2, with D unresolved. The V end was cut by 10 bases, the J end by 1 base, with 13 bases between. The CDR3 runs 13 residues. CDR1 and CDR2 from the germline V gene are MNHNY and SVGAGI (reference sequence). DNA of the CDR3: TGTGCCACCCAGCGTGAGCTTAACTATGGCTACACCTTC. The encoded protein is CATQRELNYGYTF.

This clonotype was seen a few times. The chain has TRBV29-1 and TRBJ2-7, with a possible D match to TRBD1 (5 bases). Between the trimmed V and J ends, which lost 7 bases and 7 bases, there was a span of 23 bases. The germline V gene has CDR1 SQVTM and CDR2 ANQGSEA. This CDR3 region has 14 residues. The CDR3, as DNA: TGCAGCGCTACCCCTGGGGCTCAAAGTCGGGAGCAGTACTTC. The encoded protein is CSATPGAQSREQYF.

This rearrangement joins TRBV12-5 to TRBJ2-1; 12 nucleotides agree with TRBD2. Germline V gene lookup returns CDR1 LGHNT and CDR2 FRNRAP. This CDR3 is 16 amino acids long. V shed 0 bases and J 5 bases; nucleotides not matched to a gene: 2. CDR3 sequence (DNA): TGTGCTAGTGGTTTGGTAGGACTAGCGGGGAACAATGAGCAGTTCTTC. It yields the protein CASGLVGLAGNNEQFF.

The sample holds a few counts of this clonotype. The genes are TRBV12-3 or TRBV12-4 and TRBJ1-1; D is possibly TRBD1 (5 bases). Trimming cost V 4 bases and J 9 bases, with 21 bases left between them. This CDR3 contains 15 residues. The CDR3 region is CASSSLTAPALKAFF. In DNA form, the CDR3 reads TGTGCCAGCAGTTCCCTGACAGCCCCGGCACTGAAAGCTTTCTTT.

This rearrangement joins TRBV29-1 to TRBJ2-3; D might be TRBD2 (6 bases). Looked up from germline, CDR1 is SQVTM and CDR2 is ANQGSEA. CDR3 length: 15 amino acids. The V and J ends lost 4 bases and 2 bases respectively, with 16 bases between them. The CDR3 DNA reads as TGCAGCGTTGGGGTCGCTAGCGCGATCACAGATACGCAGTATTTT. It codes for CSVGVASAITDTQYF.

CDR3 nucleotides: TGCGCCAGCAGAGCTAGCGGGCGAACCGGGGAGCTGTTTTTT. Protein product: CASRASGRTGELFF. The V call is TRBV4-1, the J call TRBJ2-2, with TRBD2 identical over 8 bases. The V gene's germline CDR1 is MGHRA and CDR2 YSYEKL. The CDR3 totals 14 residues. V gave up 6 bases and J gave up 5 bases; unmatched junction bases: 5.

This clonotype was observed a few times. This chain connects TRBV4-2 to TRBJ2-1, with TRBD2 identical over 8 bases. The CDR3 is 16 residues long. V dropped 2 bases and J dropped 7; count of bases not matched to a gene: 10. Per the germline V gene, CDR1 is LGHNA and CDR2 is YNFKEQ. CDR3 coding DNA: TGTGCCAGCAGCCAACTCCGAAGCGGGGGCGGAAATGAGCAGTTCTTC. It specifies CASSQLRSGGGNEQFF.

The chain combines TRBV6-1 with TRBJ2-4, with D unresolved. The J call may be faulty, since TRBJ2-7 better matches the DNA end. This CDR3 contains 13 residues. Per germline, CDR1 MNHNS and CDR2 SASEGT. CDR3 nucleotides: TGTGCCAGCAGTGAAGCGAGTTATTACGAGCAGTACTTC. Its protein product is CASSEASYYEQYF.

This clonotype was observed a handful of times. The rearrangement joins TRBV12-3 or TRBV12-4 to TRBJ1-2, with 8 bases matching TRBD1. V lost 6 bases, J lost 2 bases, and 11 bases stayed unmatched. This CDR3 is built from 16 residues. CDR3 loop: CASRQNGQGGNYGYTF. The DNA of the CDR3 is TGTGCCAGCAGGCAGAACGGACAGGGAGGCAACTATGGCTACACCTTC.

The rearrangement joins TRBV20-1 to TRBJ2-2, with 10 nucleotides matching TRBD2. CDR1 is DFQATT and CDR2 is SNEGSKA in the germline V gene (reference sequence). The CDR3 is made up of 16 amino acids. With V trimmed by 6 bases and J by 5 bases, 12 bases remained unmatched. CDR3 coding DNA: TGCAGTGCCGACCGAGTAGCGGGAGGATGGACCGGGGAGCTGTTTTTT. This gives the protein CSADRVAGGWTGELFF.